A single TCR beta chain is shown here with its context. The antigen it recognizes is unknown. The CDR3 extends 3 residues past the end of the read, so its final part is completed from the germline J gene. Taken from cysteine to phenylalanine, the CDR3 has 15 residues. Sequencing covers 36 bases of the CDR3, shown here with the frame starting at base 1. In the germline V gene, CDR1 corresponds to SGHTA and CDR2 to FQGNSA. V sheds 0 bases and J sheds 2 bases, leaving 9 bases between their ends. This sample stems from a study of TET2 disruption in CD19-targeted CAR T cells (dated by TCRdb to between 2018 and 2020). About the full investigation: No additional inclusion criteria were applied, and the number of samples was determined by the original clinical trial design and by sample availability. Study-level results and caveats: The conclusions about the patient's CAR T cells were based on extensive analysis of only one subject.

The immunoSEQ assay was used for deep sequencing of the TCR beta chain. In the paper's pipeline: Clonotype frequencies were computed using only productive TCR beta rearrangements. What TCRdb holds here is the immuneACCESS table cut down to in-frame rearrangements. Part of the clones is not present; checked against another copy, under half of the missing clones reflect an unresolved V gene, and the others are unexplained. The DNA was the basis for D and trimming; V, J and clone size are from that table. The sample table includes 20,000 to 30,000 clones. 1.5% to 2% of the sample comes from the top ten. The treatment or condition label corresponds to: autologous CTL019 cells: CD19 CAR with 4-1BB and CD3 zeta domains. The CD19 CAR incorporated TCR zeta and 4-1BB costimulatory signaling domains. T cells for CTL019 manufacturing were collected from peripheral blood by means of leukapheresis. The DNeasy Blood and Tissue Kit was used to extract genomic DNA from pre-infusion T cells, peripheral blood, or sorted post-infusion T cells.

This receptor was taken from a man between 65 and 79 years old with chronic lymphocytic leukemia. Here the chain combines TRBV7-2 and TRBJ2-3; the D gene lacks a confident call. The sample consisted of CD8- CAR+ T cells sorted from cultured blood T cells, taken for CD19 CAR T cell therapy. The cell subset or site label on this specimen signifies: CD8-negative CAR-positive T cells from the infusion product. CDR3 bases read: TGTGCCAGCAGCTTAGCCCGCCAGGCCACAGATACG. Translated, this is CASSLARQATDT. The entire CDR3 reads CASSLARQATDTQYF.